This T cell receptor (beta chain) stems from a study of T cell changes during pregnancy in multiple sclerosis. CDR3 length equals 16 residues. The assay was immunoSEQ multiplex PCR, and TCRdb's table has in-frame clones only and misses some. There are 45,000 to 55,000 clones in the sample; 80% to 95% occur only once, and 2% to 2.5% lies in the top ten. The clonotype originates from a female donor with multiple sclerosis, enrolled in a pregnancy study. Sequenced here: peripheral blood, sampled in the third trimester of pregnancy. The rearrangement links TRBV21-1 to TRBJ2-7; the table's D call of TRBD1 was not tested on the DNA. TRBV21-1 is labeled a pseudogene. CDR3 in DNA: TGTGCCAGCAGCGCTCGGACAGGGGGCTCTAGCTACGAGCAGTACTTC. Translated, it gives CASSARTGGSSYEQYF.